These T cell receptor beta chains were read from a single sample in a study of T cell repertoires in cytomegalovirus infection. No antigen has been assigned to these receptors. In TCRdb, the reads were re-called with MiXCR into one record per CDR3 protein. Altogether some 900,000 distinct CDR3 sequences are present, around a third being singletons, with the ten largest covering approximately 13%. The material sequenced was cultured CD8+ T cells from PBMCs, taken from culture after CMV antigen stimulation. All receptors derive from a human donor in good health (CMV status not recorded). Some clones in this sample may be carry-over from other donors' samples. Each CDR3 is given with its conserved first and last residue. The D gene is left open where the match is weak. Size is omitted from some rows. Given values are once, few, many or a class for expanded clones.

clone size,J gene,D gene,V gene,CDR3 protein,CDR3 DNA
-,TRBJ2-7,TRBD1,TRBV7-4,CASSDTLGGPYEQYF,TGTGCCAGCAGCGACACGTTAGGGGGCCCCTACGAGCAGTACTTC
-,TRBJ1-6,-,TRBV9,CASSVGGRGEPNSPLHF,TGTGCCAGCAGCGTAGGTGGGAGGGGGGAGCCCAATTCACCCCTCCACTTT
-,TRBJ2-5,TRBD1,TRBV7-6,CASSLESSGTGSWIGETQYF,TGTGCCAGCAGCTTAGAATCGTCCGGGACAGGGTCTTGGATTGGAGAGACCCAGTACTTC
-,TRBJ1-1,TRBD1,TRBV6-2/TRBV6-3,CASSYGTGVEAFF,TGTGCCAGCAGTTACGGGACAGGGGTCGAAGCTTTCTTT
few,TRBJ1-2,-,TRBV7-7,CASSPRTEERPGDYGYTF,TGTGCTAGCAGCCCCCGGACAGAAGAAAGACCCGGAGACTATGGCTACACCTTC
once,TRBJ1-1,TRBD1,TRBV12-3/TRBV12-4,CASTMTGAVNTEAFF,TGTGCCAGCACCATGACAGGGGCGGTGAACACTGAAGCTTTCTTT
few,TRBJ2-6,TRBD1,TRBV7-9,CASSPGQGLGANVLTF,TGTGCCAGCAGCCCGGGACAGGGTCTTGGGGCCAACGTCCTGACTTTC
few,TRBJ1-5,-,TRBV6-1,CASSVRAASNQPQHF,TGTGCCAGCAGTGTACGGGCAGCTAGCAATCAGCCCCAGCATTTT
-,TRBJ2-7,-,TRBV7-9,CASSSPHGAYEQYF,TGTGCCAGCAGCTCACCCCATGGGGCCTACGAGCAGTACTTC
few,TRBJ2-1,TRBD2,TRBV7-6,CASSYLAGSGYNEQFF,TGTGCCAGCAGTTATCTAGCGGGCTCAGGCTACAATGAGCAGTTCTTC
-,TRBJ2-4,-,TRBV7-3,CASRFRCGALKNIQYF,TGTGCCAGCCGCTTCCGATGCGGGGCTTTAAAAAACATTCAGTACTTC
-,TRBJ2-3,TRBD2,TRBV4-1,CASSQDKLAGGRDTQYF,TGCGCCAGCAGCCAAGATAAACTAGCGGGGGGCCGAGATACGCAGTATTTT
many,TRBJ1-5,-,TRBV7-2,CASSLRPLGQPQHF,TGTGCCAGCAGCTTAAGGCCGCTAGGTCAGCCCCAGCATTTT
few,TRBJ1-1,-,TRBV7-6,CASSAGRGEAFF,TGTGCCAGCAGCGCCGGTAGGGGGGAAGCTTTCTTT
-,TRBJ2-5,-,TRBV12-5,CASGFSPVRPYLETQYF,TGTGCTAGTGGTTTCTCACCCGTTCGCCCCTATTTGGAGACCCAGTACTTC
few,TRBJ1-1,TRBD1,TRBV6-1,CASSELTGGGEAFF,TGTGCCAGCAGTGAACTAACAGGGGGAGGTGAAGCTTTCTTT
-,TRBJ2-4,TRBD1,TRBV11-2,CASSGWTGGENIQYF,TGTGCCAGCAGCGGTTGGACAGGGGGCGAAAACATTCAGTACTTC
-,TRBJ2-1,TRBD2,TRBV2,CASIVDGGAGNEQFF,TGTGCCAGCATTGTGGACGGGGGGGCCGGCAATGAGCAGTTCTTC
few,TRBJ2-7,TRBD1,TRBV19,CASRIGTGPTYEQYF,TGTGCCAGTAGGATTGGGACAGGGCCCACCTACGAGCAGTACTTC
few,TRBJ2-3,TRBD1,TRBV4-1,CASSQDLIGTGRTDTQYF,TGCGCCAGCAGCCAAGATCTTATCGGGACAGGGAGGACAGATACGCAGTATTTT
-,TRBJ1-2,TRBD1,TRBV7-9,CASIGTGEKGYGYTF,TGTGCCAGCATAGGGACAGGGGAGAAAGGCTATGGCTACACCTTC
-,TRBJ1-2,-,TRBV9,CASSALGLFGYTF,TGTGCCAGCAGCGCTCTGGGTCTCTTTGGCTACACCTTC
-,TRBJ1-2,-,TRBV27,CASSESGEGGYTF,TGTGCCAGCAGTGAGTCCGGGGAGGGTGGCTACACCTTC
few,TRBJ2-5,-,TRBV12-3/TRBV12-4,CASSNLAYQETQYF,TGTGCCAGCAGTAACCTAGCGTACCAAGAGACCCAGTACTTC
few,TRBJ2-3,TRBD2,TRBV5-5,CASSAGLAASTDTQYF,TGTGCCAGCAGCGCGGGACTAGCGGCTAGCACAGATACGCAGTATTTT
-,TRBJ2-7,-,TRBV3-1,CASSQGGLRYEQYF,TGTGCCAGCAGCCAAGGCGGACTTCGTTACGAGCAGTACTTC
-,TRBJ1-1,-,TRBV10-2,CASSDLRATEAFF,TGCGCCAGCAGTGATTTAAGAGCAACTGAAGCTTTCTTT
-,TRBJ2-3,-,TRBV10-3,CAISVKQAPLQGTDTQYF,TGTGCCATCAGTGTAAAACAGGCCCCCCTACAGGGCACAGATACGCAGTATTTT
-,TRBJ2-7,TRBD1,TRBV7-9,CASSLGQTGVEQYF,TGTGCCAGCAGCTTAGGTCAAACAGGGGTTGAGCAGTACTTC
-,TRBJ2-3,TRBD2,TRBV6-5,CASSYGAGGLGDTQYF,TGTGCCAGCAGTTACGGGGCGGGGGGGCTTGGAGATACGCAGTATTTT
many,TRBJ2-6,TRBD1,TRBV6-1,CASRAGTGRTNVLTF,TGTGCCAGCAGAGCCGGGACAGGGCGTACCAACGTCCTGACTTTC
-,TRBJ2-7,TRBD1,TRBV18,CASSPIGTGDYEQYF,TGTGCCAGCTCCCCGATCGGGACAGGGGATTACGAGCAGTACTTC
few,TRBJ2-3,TRBD2,TRBV5-4,CASSPGALAGGTDTQYF,TGTGCCAGCAGCCCTGGGGCCCTAGCGGGGGGAACAGATACGCAGTATTTT
-,TRBJ1-3,TRBD1,TRBV9,CASSGDRGTGNTIYF,TGTGCCAGCAGCGGGGACAGGGGAACAGGAAACACCATATATTTT
-,TRBJ1-1,TRBD1,TRBV6-5,CASSYWTGGRVNTEAFF,TGTGCCAGCAGTTACTGGACAGGGGGGAGGGTGAACACTGAAGCTTTCTTT
few,TRBJ1-2,-,TRBV4-1,CASSQDSPWRRENYGYTF,TGCGCCAGCAGCCAAGATTCCCCATGGCGCAGGGAGAACTATGGCTACACCTTC
-,TRBJ2-7,-,TRBV27,CASSYRDTYYEQYF,TGTGCCAGCAGTTACCGGGACACCTACTACGAGCAGTACTTC